Each of the 7 T cell receptor beta chains below was sequenced from the same sample in a study of cytomegalovirus exposure and HLA in healthy donors. The study ran its PCR with 60 Vbeta and 13 Jbeta primers. Produced via immunoSEQ multiplex PCR; TCRdb's table is partial and in-frame only. Altogether around 200,000 clones are present, roughly four fifths being singletons, with the ten largest covering roughly 2.8%. Specimen: PBMCs. Receptor source: a woman aged 25 to 39 in good health and CMV-seropositive.

The J gene is TRBJ1-2, the V gene TRBV28, with 7 positions matching TRBD1. Germline CDR1 reads MDHEN; CDR2 reads SYDVKM. Losses at the gene ends were 6 bases for V and 4 bases for J; bases not matched to a gene: 5. The CDR3 length is 13 residues. The CDR3 DNA reads as TGTGCCAGCAGCAGGGGGGAATTCTATGGCTACACCTTC. Amino acids: CASSRGEFYGYTF.

This clone came up once. The V gene is TRBV28, the J gene TRBJ1-2; 9 bases are a match to TRBD1. This CDR3 is 17 amino acids long. Per the germline V gene, CDR1 is MDHEN and CDR2 is SYDVKM. V shed 3 bases and J 4 bases; nucleotides not matched to a gene: 12. In nucleotides, the CDR3 is TGTGCCAGCAGTTTCGGATCCGGGACAGGGTATAGCTATGGCTACACCTTC. Amino acids: CASSFGSGTGYSYGYTF.

The rearrangement links TRBV5-1 to TRBJ2-3; D gene ambiguous. The ends were cut back, 7 bases at V and 0 bases at J, with 6 bases in the middle. The CDR3 is 12 amino acids. Germline V gene sequence: CDR1 SGHRS, CDR2 YFSETQ. CDR3 region: CASATSTDTQYF. Here the CDR3 DNA reads TGCGCCAGCGCCACTAGCACAGATACGCAGTATTTT.

This chain joins TRBV25-1 and TRBJ2-1; 10 nucleotides agree with TRBD2. Germline trimming cut 8 bases from V and 4 bases from J; bases unmatched to any gene: 5. Germline V gene lookup returns CDR1 MGHDK and CDR2 SYGVNS. The length of the CDR3 is 14 residues. The DNA of the CDR3 is TGTGCCAGCGCCGGGACTAGCGTTTACAATGAGCAGTTCTTC. Translated, it gives CASAGTSVYNEQFF.

The chain links TRBV5-1 to TRBJ1-6; 8 bases line up with TRBD1. V lost 0 bases and J lost 10; bases outside the gene matches: 6. CDR1 SGHRS and CDR2 YFSETQ come from the germline V gene. This CDR3 contains 15 residues. CDR3 coding DNA: TGCGCCAGCAGCTTGGAGACAGGGGATATCTCACCCCTCCACTTT. Encoded protein: CASSLETGDISPLHF.

V and J are TRBV15 and TRBJ2-3, with 8 bases matching TRBD1. This CDR3 is 16 amino acids long. The V gene end was trimmed by 7 bases and the J gene end by 2 bases; junction bases not matched to a gene: 11. Germline CDR1 reads LNHNV; CDR2 reads YYDKDF (reference sequence). CDR3 residues: CATKEDRGLITDTQYF. The CDR3 bases are TGTGCCACCAAAGAAGACAGGGGACTTATCACAGATACGCAGTATTTT.

This chain links TRBV19 with TRBJ2-1; 9 nucleotides agree with TRBD2. The CDR3 length is 19 residues. With 5 bases clipped from V and 0 bases from J, the junction kept 14 bases outside the gene matches. CDR1 and CDR2 from the germline V gene are LNHDA and SQIVND (reference sequence). CDR3 DNA sequence: TGTGCCAGTAGTCCCCACGGGGTAGCGGGAGCCTACTCCTACAATGAGCAGTTCTTC. Translating it yields CASSPHGVAGAYSYNEQFF.